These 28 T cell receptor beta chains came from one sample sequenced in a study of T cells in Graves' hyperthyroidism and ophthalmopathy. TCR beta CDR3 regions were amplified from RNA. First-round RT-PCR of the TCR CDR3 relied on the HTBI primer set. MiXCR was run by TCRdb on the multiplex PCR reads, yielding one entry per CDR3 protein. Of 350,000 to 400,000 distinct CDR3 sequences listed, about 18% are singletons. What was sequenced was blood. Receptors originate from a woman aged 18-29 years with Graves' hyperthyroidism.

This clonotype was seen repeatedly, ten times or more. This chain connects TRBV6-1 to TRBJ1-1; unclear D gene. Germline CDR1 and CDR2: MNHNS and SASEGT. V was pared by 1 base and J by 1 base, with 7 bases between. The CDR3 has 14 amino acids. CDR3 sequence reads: CASSEGWANTEAFF. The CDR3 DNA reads TGTGCCAGCAGTGAAGGGTGGGCGAACACTGAAGCTTTCTTT.

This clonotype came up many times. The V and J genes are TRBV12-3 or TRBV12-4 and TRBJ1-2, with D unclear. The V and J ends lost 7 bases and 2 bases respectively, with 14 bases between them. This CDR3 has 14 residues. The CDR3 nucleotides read TGTGCCAGCACCCGATCGACAAAAAACTATGGCTACACCTTC. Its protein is CASTRSTKNYGYTF.

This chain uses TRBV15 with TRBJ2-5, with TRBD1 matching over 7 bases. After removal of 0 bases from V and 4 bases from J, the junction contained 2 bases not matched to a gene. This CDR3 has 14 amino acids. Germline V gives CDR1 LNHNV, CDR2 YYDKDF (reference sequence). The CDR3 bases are TGTGCCACCAGCAGAGATAAGGGGGCAGAGACCCAGTACTTC. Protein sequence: CATSRDKGAETQYF.

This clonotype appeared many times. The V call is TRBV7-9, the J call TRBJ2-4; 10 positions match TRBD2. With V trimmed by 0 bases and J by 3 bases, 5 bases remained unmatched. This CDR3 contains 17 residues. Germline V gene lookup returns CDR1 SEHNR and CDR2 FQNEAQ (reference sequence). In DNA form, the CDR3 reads TGTGCCAGCAGCTTAGCGCAGCTAGCGGGGGACAAAAACATTCAGTACTTC. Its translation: CASSLAQLAGDKNIQYF.

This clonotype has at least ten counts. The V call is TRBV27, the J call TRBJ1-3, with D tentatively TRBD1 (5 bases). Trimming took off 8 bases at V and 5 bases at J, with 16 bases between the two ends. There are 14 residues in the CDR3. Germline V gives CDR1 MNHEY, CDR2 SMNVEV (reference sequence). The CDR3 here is CASANRDGRNTIYF. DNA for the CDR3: TGTGCCAGCGCGAACCGGGACGGTAGAAACACCATATATTTT.

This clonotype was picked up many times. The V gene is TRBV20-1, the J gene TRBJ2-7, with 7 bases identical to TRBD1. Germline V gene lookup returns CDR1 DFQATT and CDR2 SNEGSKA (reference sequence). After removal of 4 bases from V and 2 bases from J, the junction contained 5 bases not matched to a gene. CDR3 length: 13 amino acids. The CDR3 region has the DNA TGCAGTGCTACGGGACAGCTAGCCTACGAGCAGTACTTC. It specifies CSATGQLAYEQYF.

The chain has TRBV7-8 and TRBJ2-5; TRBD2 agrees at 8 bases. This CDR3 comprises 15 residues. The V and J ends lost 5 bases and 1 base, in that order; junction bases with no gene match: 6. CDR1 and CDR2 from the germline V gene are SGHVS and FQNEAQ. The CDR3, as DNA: TGTGCCAGCAGCCCCCACGGGGGGGCCCAAGAGACCCAGTACTTC. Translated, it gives CASSPHGGAQETQYF. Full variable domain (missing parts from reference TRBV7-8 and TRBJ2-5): GAGVSQSPRYKVAKRGQDVALRCDPISGHVSLFWYQQALGQGPEFLTYFQNEAQLDKSGLPSDRFFAERPEGSVSTLKIQRTQQEDSAVYLCASSPHGGAQETQYFGPGTRLLVL.

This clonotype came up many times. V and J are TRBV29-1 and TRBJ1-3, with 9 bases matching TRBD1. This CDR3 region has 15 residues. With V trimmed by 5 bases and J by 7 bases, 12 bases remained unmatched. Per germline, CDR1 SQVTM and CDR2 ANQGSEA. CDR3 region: CSVSVPGTGPNTIYF. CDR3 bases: TGCAGCGTTAGCGTACCCGGGACAGGGCCCAACACCATATATTTT.

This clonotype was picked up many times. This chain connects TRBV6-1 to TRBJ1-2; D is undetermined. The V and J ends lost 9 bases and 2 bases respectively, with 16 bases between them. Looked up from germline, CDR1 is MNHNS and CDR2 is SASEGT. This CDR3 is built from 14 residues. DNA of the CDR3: TGTGCCAGTTTTACGGGATACATAAACTATGGCTACACCTTC. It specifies CASFTGYINYGYTF.

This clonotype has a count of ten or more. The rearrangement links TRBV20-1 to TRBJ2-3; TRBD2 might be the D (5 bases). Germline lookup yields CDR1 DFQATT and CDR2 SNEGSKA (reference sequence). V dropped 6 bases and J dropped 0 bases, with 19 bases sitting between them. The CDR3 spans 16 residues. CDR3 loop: CSAPRLLHSSTDTQYF. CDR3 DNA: TGCAGTGCCCCGAGACTACTACACTCTAGCACAGATACGCAGTATTTT.

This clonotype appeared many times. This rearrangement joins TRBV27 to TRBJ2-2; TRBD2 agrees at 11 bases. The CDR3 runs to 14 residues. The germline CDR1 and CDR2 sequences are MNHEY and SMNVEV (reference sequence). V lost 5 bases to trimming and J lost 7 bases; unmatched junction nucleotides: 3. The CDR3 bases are TGTGCCAGCAGTCCAACTAGCGGGGGCGGGGAGCTGTTTTTT. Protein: CASSPTSGGGELFF.

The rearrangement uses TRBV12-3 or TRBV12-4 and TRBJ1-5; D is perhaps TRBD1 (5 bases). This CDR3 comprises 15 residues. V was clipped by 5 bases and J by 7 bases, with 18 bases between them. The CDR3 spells CASSRDRSGIQPQHF. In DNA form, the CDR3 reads TGTGCCAGCAGTCGGGACCGATCGGGAATACAGCCCCAGCATTTT.

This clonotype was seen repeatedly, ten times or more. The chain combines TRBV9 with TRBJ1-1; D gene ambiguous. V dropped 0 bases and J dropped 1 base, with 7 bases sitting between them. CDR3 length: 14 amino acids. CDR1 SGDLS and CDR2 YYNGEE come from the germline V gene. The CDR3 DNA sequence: TGTGCCAGCAGCGTAGAATGGGGGAACACTGAAGCTTTCTTT. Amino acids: CASSVEWGNTEAFF.

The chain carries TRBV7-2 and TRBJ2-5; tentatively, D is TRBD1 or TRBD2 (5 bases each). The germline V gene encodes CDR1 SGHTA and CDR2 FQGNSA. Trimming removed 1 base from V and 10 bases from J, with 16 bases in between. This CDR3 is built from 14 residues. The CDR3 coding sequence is TGTGCCAGCAGCTTAGTTGGGACCGTTGGAGTCCAGTACTTC. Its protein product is CASSLVGTVGVQYF.

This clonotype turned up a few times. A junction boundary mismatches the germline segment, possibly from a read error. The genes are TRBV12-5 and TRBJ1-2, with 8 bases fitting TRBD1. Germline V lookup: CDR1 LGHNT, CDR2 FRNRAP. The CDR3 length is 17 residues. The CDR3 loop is CASGLLTGTGTVYGYTF. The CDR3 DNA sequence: TGTGCTAGCGGTTTGTTGACCGGGACAGGAACGGTCTATGGCTACACCTTC.

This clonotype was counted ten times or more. The CDR3 region is CASSPRLIYGYTF. The CDR3 DNA reads TGTGCCAGCAGCCCCAGACTGATCTATGGCTACACCTTC. The chain is built from TRBV5-6 and TRBJ1-2, with D unresolved. Per germline, CDR1 SGHDT and CDR2 YYEEEE. The CDR3 length is 13 residues. The V end was cut by 4 bases, the J end by 4 bases, with 11 bases between.

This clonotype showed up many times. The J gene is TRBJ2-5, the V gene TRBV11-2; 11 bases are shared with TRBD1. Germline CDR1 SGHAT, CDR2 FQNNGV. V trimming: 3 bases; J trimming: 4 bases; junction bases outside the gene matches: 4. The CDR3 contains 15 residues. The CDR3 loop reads CASSFSGTGGETQYF. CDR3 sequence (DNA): TGTGCCAGCAGCTTTTCCGGGACAGGGGGAGAGACCCAGTACTTC.

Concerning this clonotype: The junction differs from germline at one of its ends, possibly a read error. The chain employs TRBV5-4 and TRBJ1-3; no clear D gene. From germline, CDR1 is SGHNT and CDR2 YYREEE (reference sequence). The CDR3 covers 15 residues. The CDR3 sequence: CASSLRDSSGNTLYF. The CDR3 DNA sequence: TGTGCCAGCAGCTTGAGGGATAGCTCTGGAAACACCCTATATTTT.

The CDR3 spells CASSQEWTGGDGELFF. In nucleotides, the CDR3 is TGCGCCAGCAGCCAAGAATGGACGGGAGGGGACGGGGAGCTGTTTTTT. The genes are TRBV4-1 and TRBJ2-2, with TRBD2 matching over 8 bases. V was clipped by 0 bases and J by 7 bases; unmatched bases: 7. There are 16 residues in the CDR3. The germline gives CDR1 MGHRA, CDR2 YSYEKL.

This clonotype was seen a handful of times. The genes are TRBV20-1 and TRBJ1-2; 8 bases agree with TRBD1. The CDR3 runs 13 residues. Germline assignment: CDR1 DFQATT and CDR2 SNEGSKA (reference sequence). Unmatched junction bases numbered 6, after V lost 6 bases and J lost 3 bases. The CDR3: CSAHLTGDYGYTF. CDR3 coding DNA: TGCAGTGCCCACCTGACAGGGGACTATGGCTACACCTTC.

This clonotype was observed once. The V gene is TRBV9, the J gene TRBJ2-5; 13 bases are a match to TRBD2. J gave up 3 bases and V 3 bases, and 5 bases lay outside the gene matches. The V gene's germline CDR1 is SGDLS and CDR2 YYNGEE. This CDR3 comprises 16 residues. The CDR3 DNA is TGTGCCAGCAGCGAGGGGACTAGCGGGGATGAAGAGACCCAGTACTTC. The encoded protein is CASSEGTSGDEETQYF.

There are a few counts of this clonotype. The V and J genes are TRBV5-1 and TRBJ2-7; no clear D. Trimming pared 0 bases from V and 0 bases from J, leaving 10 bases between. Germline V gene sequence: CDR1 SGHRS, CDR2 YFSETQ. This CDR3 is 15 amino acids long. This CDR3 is CASSLVGAFSYEQYF. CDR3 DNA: TGCGCCAGCAGCTTGGTGGGTGCATTCTCCTACGAGCAGTACTTC.

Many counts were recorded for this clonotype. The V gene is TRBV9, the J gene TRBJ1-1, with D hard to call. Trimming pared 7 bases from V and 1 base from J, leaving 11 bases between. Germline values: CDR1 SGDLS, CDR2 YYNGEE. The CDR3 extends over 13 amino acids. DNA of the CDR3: TGTGCCAGCTCAGACGGACCGAACACTGAAGCTTTCTTT. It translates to CASSDGPNTEAFF.

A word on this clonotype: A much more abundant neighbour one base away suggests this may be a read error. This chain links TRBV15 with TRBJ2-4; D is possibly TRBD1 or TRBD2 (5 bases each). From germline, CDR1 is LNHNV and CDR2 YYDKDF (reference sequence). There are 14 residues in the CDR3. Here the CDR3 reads CATSRARGTDIKYF. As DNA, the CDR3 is TGTGCCACCAGCAGAGCGAGGGGCACGGACATTAAGTACTTC.

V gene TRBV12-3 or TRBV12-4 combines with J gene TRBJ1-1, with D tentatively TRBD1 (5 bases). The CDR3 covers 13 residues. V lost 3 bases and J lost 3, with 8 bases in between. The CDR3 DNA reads TGTGCCAGCAGTTTTGCCAGGGACACTGAAGCTTTCTTT. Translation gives CASSFARDTEAFF.

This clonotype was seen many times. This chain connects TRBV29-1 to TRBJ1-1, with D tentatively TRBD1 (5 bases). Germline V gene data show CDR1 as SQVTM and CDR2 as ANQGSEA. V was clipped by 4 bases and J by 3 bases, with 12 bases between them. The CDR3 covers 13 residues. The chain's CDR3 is CSVGKGRDTEAFF. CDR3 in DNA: TGCAGCGTTGGTAAGGGCAGGGACACTGAAGCTTTCTTT.

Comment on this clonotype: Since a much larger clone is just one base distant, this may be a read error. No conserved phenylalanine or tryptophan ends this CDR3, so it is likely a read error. The DNA for the CDR3 is TGTGCTAGTGGTCTGGACCGAGATCAGCCCCAGCATCTT. Translating it yields CASGLDRDQPQHL. The V call is TRBV12-5, the J call TRBJ1-5, with D uncertain. The length of the CDR3 is 13 residues. Looked up from germline, CDR1 is LGHNT and CDR2 is FRNRAP. The V gene lost 5 bases and the J gene lost 5 bases, with 10 bases spanning the gap.

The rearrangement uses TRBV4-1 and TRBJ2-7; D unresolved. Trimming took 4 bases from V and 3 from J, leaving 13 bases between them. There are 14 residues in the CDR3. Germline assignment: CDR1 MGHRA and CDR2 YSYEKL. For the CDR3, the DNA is TGCGCCAGCAGCCCCACGGACGGTCTCTACGAGCAGTACTTC. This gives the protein CASSPTDGLYEQYF.